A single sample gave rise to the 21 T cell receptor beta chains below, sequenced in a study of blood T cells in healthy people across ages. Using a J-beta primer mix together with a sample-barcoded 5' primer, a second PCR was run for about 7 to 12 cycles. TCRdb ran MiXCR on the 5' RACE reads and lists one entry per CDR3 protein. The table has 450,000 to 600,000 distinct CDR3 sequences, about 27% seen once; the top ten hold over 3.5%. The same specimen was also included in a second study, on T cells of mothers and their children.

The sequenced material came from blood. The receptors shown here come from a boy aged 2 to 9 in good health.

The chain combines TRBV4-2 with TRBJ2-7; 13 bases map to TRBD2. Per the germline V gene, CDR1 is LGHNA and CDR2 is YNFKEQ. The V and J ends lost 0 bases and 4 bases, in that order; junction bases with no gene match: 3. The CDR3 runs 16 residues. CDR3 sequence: CASSQDGTSGVYEQYF. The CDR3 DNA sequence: TGTGCCAGCAGCCAAGATGGGACTAGCGGGGTATACGAGCAGTACTTC.

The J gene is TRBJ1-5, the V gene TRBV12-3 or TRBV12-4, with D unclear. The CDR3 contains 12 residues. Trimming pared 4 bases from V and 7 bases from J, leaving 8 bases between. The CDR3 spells CASSSPGQPQHF. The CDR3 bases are TGTGCCAGCAGTTCCCCGGGACAGCCCCAGCATTTT.

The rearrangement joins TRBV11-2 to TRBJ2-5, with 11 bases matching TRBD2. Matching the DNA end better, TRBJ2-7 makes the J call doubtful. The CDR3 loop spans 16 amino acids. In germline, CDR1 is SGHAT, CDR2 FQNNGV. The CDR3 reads CASSLTGTSGSYEQYF. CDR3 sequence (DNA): TGTGCCAGCAGCTTGACCGGGACTAGCGGATCCTACGAGCAGTACTTC.

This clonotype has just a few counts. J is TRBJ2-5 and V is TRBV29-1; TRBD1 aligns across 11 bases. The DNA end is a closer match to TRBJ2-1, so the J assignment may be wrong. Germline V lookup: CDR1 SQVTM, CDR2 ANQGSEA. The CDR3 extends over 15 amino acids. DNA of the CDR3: TGCAGCGTTGAAGCGGGACAGGGGGAGGGTAATGAGCAGTTCTTC. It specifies CSVEAGQGEGNEQFF.

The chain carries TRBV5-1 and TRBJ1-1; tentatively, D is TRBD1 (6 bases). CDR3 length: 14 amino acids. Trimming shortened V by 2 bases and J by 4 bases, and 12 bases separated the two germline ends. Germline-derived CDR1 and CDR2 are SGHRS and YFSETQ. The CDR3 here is CASSFHREGTEAFF. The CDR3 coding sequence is TGCGCCAGCAGCTTTCACAGGGAGGGCACTGAAGCTTTCTTT.

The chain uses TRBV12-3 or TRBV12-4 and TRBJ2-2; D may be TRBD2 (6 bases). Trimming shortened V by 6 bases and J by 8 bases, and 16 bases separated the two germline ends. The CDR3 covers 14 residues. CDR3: CASRPGLSLGELFF. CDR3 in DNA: TGTGCCAGCAGGCCGGGACTTTCTTTGGGGGAGCTGTTTTTT.

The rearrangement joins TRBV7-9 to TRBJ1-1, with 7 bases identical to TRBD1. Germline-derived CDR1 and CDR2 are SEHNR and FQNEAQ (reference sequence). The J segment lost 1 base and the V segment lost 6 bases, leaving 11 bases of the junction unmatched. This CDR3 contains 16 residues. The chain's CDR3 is CASRPPLGQPNTEAFF. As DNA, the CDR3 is TGTGCCAGCAGGCCGCCTCTGGGACAGCCGAACACTGAAGCTTTCTTT.

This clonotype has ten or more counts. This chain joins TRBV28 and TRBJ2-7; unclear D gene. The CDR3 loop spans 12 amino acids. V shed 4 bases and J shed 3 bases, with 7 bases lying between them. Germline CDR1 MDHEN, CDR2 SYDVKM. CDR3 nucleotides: TGTGCCAGCAGTTCCCTTAGCTACGAGCAGTACTTC. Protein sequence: CASSSLSYEQYF.

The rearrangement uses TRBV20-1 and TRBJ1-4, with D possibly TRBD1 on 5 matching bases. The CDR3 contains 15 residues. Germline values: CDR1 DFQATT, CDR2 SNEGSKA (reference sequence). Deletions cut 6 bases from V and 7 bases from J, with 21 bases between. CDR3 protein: CSATRGGYEFEKLFF. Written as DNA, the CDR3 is TGCAGTGCAACTCGGGGGGGGTACGAATTTGAAAAACTGTTTTTT.

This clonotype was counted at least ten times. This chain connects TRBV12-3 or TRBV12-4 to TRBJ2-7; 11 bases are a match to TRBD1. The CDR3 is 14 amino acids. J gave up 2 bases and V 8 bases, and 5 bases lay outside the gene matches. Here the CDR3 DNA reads TGTGCCAGCGGGCGGGACAGGGGGGCCTACGAGCAGTACTTC. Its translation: CASGRDRGAYEQYF.

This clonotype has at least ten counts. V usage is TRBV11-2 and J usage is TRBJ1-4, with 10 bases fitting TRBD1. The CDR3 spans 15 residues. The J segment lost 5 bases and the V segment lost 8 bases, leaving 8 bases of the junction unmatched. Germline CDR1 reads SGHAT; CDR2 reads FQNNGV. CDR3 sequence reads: CASSGVGQGNEKLFF. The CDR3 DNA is TGTGCCAGCTCCGGGGTGGGACAGGGGAATGAAAAACTGTTTTTT. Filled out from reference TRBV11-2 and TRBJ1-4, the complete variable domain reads EAGVAQSPRYKIIEKRQSVAFWCNPISGHATLYWYQQILGQGPKLLIQFQNNGVVDDSQLPKDRFSAERLKGVDSTLKIQPAKLEDSAVYLCASSGVGQGNEKLFFGSGTQLSVL.

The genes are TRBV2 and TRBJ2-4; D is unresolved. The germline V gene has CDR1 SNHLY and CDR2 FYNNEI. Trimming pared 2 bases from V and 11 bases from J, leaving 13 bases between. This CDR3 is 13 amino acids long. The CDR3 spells CASSEFKTVFQYF. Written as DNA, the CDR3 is TGTGCCAGCAGTGAATTTAAGACGGTCTTTCAGTACTTC.

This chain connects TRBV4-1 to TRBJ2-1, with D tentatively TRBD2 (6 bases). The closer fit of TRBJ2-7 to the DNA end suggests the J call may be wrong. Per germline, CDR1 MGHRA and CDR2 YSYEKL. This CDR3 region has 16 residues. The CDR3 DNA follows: TGCGCCAGCAGCCAACTACGACTAGGCGATTTGTACGAGCAGTACTTC. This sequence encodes CASSQLRLGDLYEQYF.

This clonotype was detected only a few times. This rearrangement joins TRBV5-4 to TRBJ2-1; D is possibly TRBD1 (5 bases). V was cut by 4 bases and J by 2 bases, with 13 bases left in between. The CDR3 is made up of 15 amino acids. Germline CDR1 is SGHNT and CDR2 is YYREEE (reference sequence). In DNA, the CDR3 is TGTGCCAGCAGCCTGAACCAGGGTGCCTACAATGAGCAGTTCTTC. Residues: CASSLNQGAYNEQFF.

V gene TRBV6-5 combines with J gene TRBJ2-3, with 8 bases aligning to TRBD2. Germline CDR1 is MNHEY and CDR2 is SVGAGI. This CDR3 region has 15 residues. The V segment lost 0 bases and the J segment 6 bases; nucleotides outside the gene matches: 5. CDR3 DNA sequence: TGTGCCAGCAGTTACTCGATCGGGGGGGCGGATACGCAGTATTTT. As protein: CASSYSIGGADTQYF.

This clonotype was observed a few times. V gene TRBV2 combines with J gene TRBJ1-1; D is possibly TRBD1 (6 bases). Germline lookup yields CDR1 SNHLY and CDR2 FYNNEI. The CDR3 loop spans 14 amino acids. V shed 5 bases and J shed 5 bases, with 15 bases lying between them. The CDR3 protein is CASSFTGRETEAFF. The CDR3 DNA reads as TGTGCCAGCAGTTTTACAGGGAGAGAGACTGAAGCTTTCTTT.

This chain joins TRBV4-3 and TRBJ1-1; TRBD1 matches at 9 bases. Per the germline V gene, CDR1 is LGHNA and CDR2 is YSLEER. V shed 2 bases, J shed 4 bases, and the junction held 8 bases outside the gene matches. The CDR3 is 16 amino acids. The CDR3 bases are TGCGCCAGCAGCCAACGGGACAGGGTTCTTATCACTGAAGCTTTCTTT. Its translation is CASSQRDRVLITEAFF.

CDR3 nucleotides: TGTGCCAGCAGTTATGGTTACTCTGGAGGGACCCCCTCAGAGACCCAGTACTTC. It is translated as CASSYGYSGGTPSETQYF. The V call is TRBV6-5, the J call TRBJ2-5, with D possibly being TRBD2 (6 bases). The V end lost 3 bases, the J end lost 4 bases, and 24 bases lay between the germline ends. The germline V gene encodes CDR1 MNHEY and CDR2 SVGAGI. The CDR3 sequence is 18 residues long.

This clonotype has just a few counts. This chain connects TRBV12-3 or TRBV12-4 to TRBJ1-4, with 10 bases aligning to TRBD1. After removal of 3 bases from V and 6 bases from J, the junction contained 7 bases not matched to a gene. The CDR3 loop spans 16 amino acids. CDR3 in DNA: TGTGCCAGCAGTTTGGGGACAGGGGCGCCGGATGAAAAACTGTTTTTT. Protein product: CASSLGTGAPDEKLFF.

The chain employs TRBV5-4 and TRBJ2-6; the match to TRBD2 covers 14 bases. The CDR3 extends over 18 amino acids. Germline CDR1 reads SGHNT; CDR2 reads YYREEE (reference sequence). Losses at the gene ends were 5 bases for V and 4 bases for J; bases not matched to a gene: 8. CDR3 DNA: TGTGCCAGCAGTTCGGGACTAGCGGGGGCCTCGGGGGCCAACGTCCTGACTTTC. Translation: CASSSGLAGASGANVLTF. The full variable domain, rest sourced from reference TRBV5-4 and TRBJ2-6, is ETGVTQSPTHLIKTRGQQVTLRCSSQSGHNTVSWYQQALGQGPQFIFQYYREEENGRGNFPPRFSGLQFPNYSSELNVNALELDDSALYLCASSSGLAGASGANVLTFGAGSRLTVL.

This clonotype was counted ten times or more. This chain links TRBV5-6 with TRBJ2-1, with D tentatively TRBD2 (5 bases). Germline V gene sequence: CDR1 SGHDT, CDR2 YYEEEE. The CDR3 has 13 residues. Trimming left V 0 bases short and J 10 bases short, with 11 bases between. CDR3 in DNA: TGTGCCAGCAGCTTGGCTGGAGGTCGGGAGCAGTTCTTC. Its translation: CASSLAGGREQFF.